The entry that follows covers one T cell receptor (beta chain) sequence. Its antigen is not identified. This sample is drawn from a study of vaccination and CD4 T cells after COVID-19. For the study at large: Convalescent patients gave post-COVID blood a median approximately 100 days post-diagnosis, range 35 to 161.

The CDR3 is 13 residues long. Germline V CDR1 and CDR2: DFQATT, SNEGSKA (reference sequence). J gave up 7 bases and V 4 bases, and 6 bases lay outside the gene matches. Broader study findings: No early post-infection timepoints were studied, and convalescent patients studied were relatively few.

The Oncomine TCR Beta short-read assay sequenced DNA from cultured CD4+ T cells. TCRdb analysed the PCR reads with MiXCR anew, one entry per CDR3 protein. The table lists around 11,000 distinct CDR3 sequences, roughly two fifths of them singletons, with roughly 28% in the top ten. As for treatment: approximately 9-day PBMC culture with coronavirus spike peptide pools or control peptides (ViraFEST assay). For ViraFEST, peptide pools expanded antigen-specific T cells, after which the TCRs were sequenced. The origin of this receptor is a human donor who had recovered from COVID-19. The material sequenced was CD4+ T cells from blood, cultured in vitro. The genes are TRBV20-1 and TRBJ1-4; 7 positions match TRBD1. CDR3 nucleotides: TGCAGTGCTATTTCACAGGGGACTGAAAAACTGTTTTTT. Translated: CSAISQGTEKLFF.